This TCR beta chain stems from a study of beta chain features in type 1 diabetes. Study summary: The number of sorted cells examined across all samples was some 99 million.

Expressed TCRB transcripts were sequenced because the entire RNA isolate underwent reverse transcription. Method: immunoSEQ multiplex PCR; TCRdb's copy keeps in-frame clones and lacks some. Found here are hundreds of thousands of clones, about a sixth of them singletons; the top ten hold 0.093%. Study-wide results and limits: There were fewer insertions and more deletions at the VDJ junctions of type 1 diabetes patients.

As regards this clone: Its matching antigen is unknown.

A CD45RO/CCR7/CD25/CD127/CD95/CD27 panel sorted naive, central memory, regulatory and stem cell-like memory CD4+ cells. V gave up 1 base and J gave up 2 bases; unmatched junction bases: 3. CDR1 and CDR2 from the germline V gene are SGHTA and FQGTGA. The CDR3 totals 15 residues. This clonotype was obtained from a young man in good health. V and J are TRBV7-3 and TRBJ2-7; TRBD2 agrees at 9 bases. Sequences were obtained from naive CD4+ T cells from blood. The CDR3 coding sequence is TGTGCCAGCAGCTTAAATAGCGGGGGAGCCTACGAGCAGTACTTC. Translating gives CASSLNSGGAYEQYF.